The 5 T cell receptor beta chains below all came from one sample that was sequenced in a study of blood T cell repertoires in COVID-19. Clones were sequenced by immunoSEQ multiplex PCR, and TCRdb holds only the in-frame ones, with some missing. The data show hundreds of thousands of clones, roughly four fifths seen once. The specimen was peripheral blood. Receptors originate from a woman older than 75 with acute or convalescent COVID-19.

The gene calls are TRBV3-1 (or the pseudogene TRBV3-2) and TRBJ1-2; D gene ambiguous. The CDR3 length is 14 residues. V gave up 0 bases and J gave up 4 bases, with 9 bases separating them. The V gene's germline CDR1 is LGHDT and CDR2 YNNKEL (reference sequence). The CDR3 region is CASSQEPGSYGYTF. In DNA, the CDR3 is TGTGCCAGCAGCCAAGAACCGGGGAGCTATGGCTACACCTTC.

This clone has just one count. As DNA, the CDR3 is TGTGCCAGCAGTCATCCGGGGAGAGATACGCAGTATTTT. Its translation is CASSHPGRDTQYF. The rearrangement uses TRBV27 and TRBJ2-3; tentative D call: TRBD2 (5 bases). CDR1 is MNHEY, CDR2 SMNVEV, per germline (reference sequence). There are 13 residues in the CDR3. Trimming pared 5 bases from V and 5 bases from J, leaving 11 bases between.

The V gene is TRBV7-8, the J gene TRBJ1-2; D is undetermined. V was cut by 5 bases and J by 3 bases, with 22 bases left in between. This CDR3 has 17 residues. Germline V gene lookup returns CDR1 SGHVS and CDR2 FQNEAQ. CDR3 sequence reads: CASSPQNKEQWYYGYTF. The CDR3 nucleotides read TGTGCCAGCAGCCCACAGAACAAAGAACAGTGGTACTATGGCTACACCTTC.

J is TRBJ1-2 and V is TRBV3-1 (or the pseudogene TRBV3-2); the D gene is possibly TRBD1 (6 bases). Germline V lookup: CDR1 LGHDT, CDR2 YNNKEL (reference sequence). This CDR3 region has 13 residues. The V gene lost 3 bases and the J gene lost 3 bases, with 8 bases spanning the gap. This CDR3 reads CASSQGAHYGYTF. The CDR3, as DNA: TGTGCCAGCAGCCAGGGGGCACACTATGGCTACACCTTC.

The chain is built from TRBV7-9 and TRBJ2-2; D might be TRBD1 (6 bases). The V gene's germline CDR1 is SEHNR and CDR2 FQNEAQ (reference sequence). V lost 0 bases and J lost 0, with 8 bases in between. This CDR3 region has 16 residues. The CDR3 protein is CASSLAQGTNTGELFF. The CDR3 coding sequence is TGTGCCAGCAGCTTAGCGCAGGGGACGAACACCGGGGAGCTGTTTTTT.